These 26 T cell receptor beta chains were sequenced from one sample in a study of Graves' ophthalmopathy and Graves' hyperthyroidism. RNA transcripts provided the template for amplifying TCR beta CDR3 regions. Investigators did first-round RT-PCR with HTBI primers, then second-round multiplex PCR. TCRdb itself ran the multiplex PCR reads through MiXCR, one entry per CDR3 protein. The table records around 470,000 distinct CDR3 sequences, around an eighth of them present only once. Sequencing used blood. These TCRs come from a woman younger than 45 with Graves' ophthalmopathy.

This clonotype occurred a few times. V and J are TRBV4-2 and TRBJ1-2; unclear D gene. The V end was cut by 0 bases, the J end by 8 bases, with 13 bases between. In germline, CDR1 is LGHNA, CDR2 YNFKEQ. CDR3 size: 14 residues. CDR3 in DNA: TGTGCCAGCAGCCAAGACAGAGGGTCGGACGGCTACACCTTC. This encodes CASSQDRGSDGYTF.

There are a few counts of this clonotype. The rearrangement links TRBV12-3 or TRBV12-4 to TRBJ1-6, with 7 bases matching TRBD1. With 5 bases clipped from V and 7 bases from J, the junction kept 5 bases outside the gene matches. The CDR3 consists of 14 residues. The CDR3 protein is CASSVQGRNSPLHF. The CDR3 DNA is TGTGCCAGCAGTGTACAGGGGAGGAATTCACCCCTCCACTTT.

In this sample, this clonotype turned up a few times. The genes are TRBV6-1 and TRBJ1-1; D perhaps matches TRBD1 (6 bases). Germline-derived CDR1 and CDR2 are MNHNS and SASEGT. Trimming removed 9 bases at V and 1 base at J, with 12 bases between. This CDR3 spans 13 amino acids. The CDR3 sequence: CASPATGNTEAFF. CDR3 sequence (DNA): TGTGCCAGTCCAGCGACAGGGAACACTGAAGCTTTCTTT.

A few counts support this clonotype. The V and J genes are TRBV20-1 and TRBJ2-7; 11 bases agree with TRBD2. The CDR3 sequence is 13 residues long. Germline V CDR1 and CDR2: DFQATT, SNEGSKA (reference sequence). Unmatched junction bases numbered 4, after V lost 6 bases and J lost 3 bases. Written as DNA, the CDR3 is TGCAGTGCAAAGGGACTAGCGGACTACGAGCAGTACTTC. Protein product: CSAKGLADYEQYF.

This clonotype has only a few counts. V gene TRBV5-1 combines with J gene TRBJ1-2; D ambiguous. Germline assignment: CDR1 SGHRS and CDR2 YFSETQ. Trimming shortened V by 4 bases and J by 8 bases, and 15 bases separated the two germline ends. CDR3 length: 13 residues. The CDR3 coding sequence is TGCGCCAGCAGCCAGACCGGGGTAGGCGGCTACACCTTC. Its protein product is CASSQTGVGGYTF. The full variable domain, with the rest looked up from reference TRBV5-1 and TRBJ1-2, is KAGVTQTPRYLIKTRGQQVTLSCSPISGHRSVSWYQQTPGQGLQFLFEYFSETQRNKGNFPGRFSGRQFSNSRSEMNVSTLELGDSALYLCASSQTGVGGYTFGSGTRLTVV.

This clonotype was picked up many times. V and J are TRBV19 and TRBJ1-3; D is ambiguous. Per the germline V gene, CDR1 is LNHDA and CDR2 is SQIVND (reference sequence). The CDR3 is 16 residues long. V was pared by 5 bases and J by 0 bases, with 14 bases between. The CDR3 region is CASSSLRRRSGNTIYF. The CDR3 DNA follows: TGTGCCAGTAGTTCATTGAGGCGCCGCTCTGGAAACACCATATATTTT.

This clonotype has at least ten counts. DNA of the CDR3: TGTGCCAGCAGCATTGCCGACAGGGGGCTCACTGGGGCCAACGTCCTGACTTTC. As protein: CASSIADRGLTGANVLTF. The V call is TRBV12-3 or TRBV12-4, the J call TRBJ2-6; TRBD1 matches 10 bases. This CDR3 contains 18 residues. J lost 2 bases, V lost 6 bases, and 10 bases had no gene match.

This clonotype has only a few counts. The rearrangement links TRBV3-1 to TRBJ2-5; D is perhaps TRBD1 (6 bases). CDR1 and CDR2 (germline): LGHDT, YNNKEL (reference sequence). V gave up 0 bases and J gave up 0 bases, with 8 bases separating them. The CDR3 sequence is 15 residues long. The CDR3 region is CASSQDRGDQETQYF. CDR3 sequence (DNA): TGTGCCAGCAGCCAAGACAGGGGTGACCAAGAGACCCAGTACTTC.

CDR3 nucleotides: TGCGCCAGCAGCTTGGGACAGGGGGTGAACGAGCAGTACTTC. Translated, it gives CASSLGQGVNEQYF. The chain combines TRBV5-1 with TRBJ2-7, with 9 bases aligning to TRBD1. Germline CDR1 SGHRS, CDR2 YFSETQ. V gave up 0 bases and J gave up 5 bases; unmatched junction bases: 3. This CDR3 has 14 residues.

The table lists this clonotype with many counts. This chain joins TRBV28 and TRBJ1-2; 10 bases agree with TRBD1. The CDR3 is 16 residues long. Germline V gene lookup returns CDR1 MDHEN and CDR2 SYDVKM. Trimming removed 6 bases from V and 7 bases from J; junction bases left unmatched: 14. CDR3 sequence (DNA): TGTGCCAGCAGCCAGGGGGGGACAGGGGCAGTCGGTGGCTACACCTTC. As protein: CASSQGGTGAVGGYTF.

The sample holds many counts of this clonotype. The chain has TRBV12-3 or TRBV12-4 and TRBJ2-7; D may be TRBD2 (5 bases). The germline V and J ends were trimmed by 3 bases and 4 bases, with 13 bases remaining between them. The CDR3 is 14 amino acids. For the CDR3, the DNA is TGTGCCAGCAGTTTCAACGGGATCGGATACGAGCAGTACTTC. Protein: CASSFNGIGYEQYF.

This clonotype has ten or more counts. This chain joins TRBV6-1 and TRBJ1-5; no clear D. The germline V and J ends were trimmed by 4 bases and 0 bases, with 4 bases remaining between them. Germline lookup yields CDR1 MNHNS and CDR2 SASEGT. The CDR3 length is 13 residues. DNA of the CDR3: TGTGCCAGCAGTGCTGGTAGCAATCAGCCCCAGCATTTT. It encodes CASSAGSNQPQHF.

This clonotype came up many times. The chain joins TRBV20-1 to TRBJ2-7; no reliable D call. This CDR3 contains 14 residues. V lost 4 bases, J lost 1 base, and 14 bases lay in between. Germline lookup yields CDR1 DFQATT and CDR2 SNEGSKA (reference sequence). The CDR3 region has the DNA TGCAGTGCTACTGATTTAGCCGCATCCTACGAGCAGTACTTC. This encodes CSATDLAASYEQYF.

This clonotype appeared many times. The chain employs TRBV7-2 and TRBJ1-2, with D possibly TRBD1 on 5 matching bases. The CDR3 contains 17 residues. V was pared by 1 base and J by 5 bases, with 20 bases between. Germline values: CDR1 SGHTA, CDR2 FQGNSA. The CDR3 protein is CASSLVRAGQGGYGYTF. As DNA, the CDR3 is TGTGCCAGCAGCTTAGTGCGGGCAGGGCAGGGAGGGTATGGCTACACCTTC.

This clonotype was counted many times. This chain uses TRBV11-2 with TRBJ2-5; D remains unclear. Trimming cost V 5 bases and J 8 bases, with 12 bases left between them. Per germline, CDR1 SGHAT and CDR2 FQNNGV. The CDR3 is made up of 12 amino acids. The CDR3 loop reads CASSPYHETQYF. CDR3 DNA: TGTGCCAGCAGCCCTTACCACGAAACCCAGTACTTC. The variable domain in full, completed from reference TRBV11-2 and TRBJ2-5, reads EAGVAQSPRYKIIEKRQSVAFWCNPISGHATLYWYQQILGQGPKLLIQFQNNGVVDDSQLPKDRFSAERLKGVDSTLKIQPAKLEDSAVYLCASSPYHETQYFGPGTRLLVL.

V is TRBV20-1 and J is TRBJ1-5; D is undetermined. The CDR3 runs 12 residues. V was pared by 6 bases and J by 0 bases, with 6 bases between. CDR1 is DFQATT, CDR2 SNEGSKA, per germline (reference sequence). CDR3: CSANPSNQPQHF. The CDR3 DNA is TGCAGTGCCAACCCTAGCAATCAGCCCCAGCATTTT.

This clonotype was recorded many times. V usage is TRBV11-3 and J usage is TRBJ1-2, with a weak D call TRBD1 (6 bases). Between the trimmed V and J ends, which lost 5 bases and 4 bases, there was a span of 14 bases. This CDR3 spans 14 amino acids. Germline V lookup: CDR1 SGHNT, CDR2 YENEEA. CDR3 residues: CASSHDGGSYGYTF. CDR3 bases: TGTGCCAGCAGCCATGATGGGGGCTCCTATGGCTACACCTTC.

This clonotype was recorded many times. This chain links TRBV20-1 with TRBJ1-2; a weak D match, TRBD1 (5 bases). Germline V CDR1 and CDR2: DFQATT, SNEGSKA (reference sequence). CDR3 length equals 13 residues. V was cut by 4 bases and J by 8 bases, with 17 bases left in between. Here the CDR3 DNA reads TGCAGTGCTATGGGTGTCGGGGGGTCAGGCTACACCTTC. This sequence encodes CSAMGVGGSGYTF.

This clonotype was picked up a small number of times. CDR3: CASRPPGVETGELFF. The DNA for the CDR3 is TGTGCCAGCAGACCTCCCGGGGTTGAGACCGGGGAGCTGTTTTTT. The genes are TRBV11-1 and TRBJ2-2; TRBD2 might be the D (5 bases). V shed 6 bases and J shed 5 bases, with 16 bases lying between them. Germline V gene lookup returns CDR1 SGHAT and CDR2 FQDESV (reference sequence). The CDR3 is 15 residues long.

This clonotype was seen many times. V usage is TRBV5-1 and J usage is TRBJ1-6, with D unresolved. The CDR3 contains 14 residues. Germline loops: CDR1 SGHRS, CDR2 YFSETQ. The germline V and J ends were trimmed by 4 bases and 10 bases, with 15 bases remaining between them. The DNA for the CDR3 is TGCGCCAGCAGCCCGGACCTTGATCTCTCACCCCTCCACTTT. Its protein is CASSPDLDLSPLHF.

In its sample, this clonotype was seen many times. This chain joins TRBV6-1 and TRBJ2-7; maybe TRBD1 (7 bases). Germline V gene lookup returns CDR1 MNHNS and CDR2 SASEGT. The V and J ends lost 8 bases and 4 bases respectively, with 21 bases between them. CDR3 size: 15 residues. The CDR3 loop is CASQDPTGRPYEQYF. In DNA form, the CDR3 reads TGTGCCAGCCAAGACCCGACAGGGAGGCCGTACGAGCAGTACTTC.

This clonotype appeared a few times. The CDR3: CAWSVRTGDLHGYTF. In DNA form, the CDR3 reads TGTGCCTGGAGTGTTAGGACAGGCGATCTTCATGGCTACACCTTC. J is TRBJ1-2 and V is TRBV30, with TRBD1 identical over 7 bases. Germline V gene data show CDR1 as GTSNPN and CDR2 as SVGIG (reference sequence). Trimming at V came to 0 bases and at J to 6 bases, leaving 10 bases not matched to a gene. The CDR3 has 15 residues.

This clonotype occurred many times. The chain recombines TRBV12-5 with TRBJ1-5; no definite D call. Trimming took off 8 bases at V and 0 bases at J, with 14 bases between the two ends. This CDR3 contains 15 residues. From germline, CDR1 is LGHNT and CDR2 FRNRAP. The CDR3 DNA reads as TGTGCTAGTACCCTTGGAGGGAATAGCAATCAGCCCCAGCATTTT. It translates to CASTLGGNSNQPQHF.

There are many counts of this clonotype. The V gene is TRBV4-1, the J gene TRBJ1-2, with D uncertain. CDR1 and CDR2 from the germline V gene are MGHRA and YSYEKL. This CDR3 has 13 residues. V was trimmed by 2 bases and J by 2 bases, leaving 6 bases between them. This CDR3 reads CASSQQENYGYTF. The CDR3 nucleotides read TGCGCCAGCAGCCAACAGGAAAACTATGGCTACACCTTC.

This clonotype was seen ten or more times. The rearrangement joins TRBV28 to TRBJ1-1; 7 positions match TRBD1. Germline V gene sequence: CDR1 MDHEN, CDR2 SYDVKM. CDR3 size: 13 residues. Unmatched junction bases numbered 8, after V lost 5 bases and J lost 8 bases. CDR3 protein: CASSLTGVWEAFF. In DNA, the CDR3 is TGTGCCAGCAGTCTAACAGGGGTTTGGGAAGCTTTCTTT.

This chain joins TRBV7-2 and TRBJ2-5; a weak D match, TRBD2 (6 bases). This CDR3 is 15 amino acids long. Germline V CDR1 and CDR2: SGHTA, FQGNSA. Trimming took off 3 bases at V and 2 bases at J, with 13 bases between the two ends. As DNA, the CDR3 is TGTGCCAGCAGCTTGGCGGGGATGGGTCAAGAGACCCAGTACTTC. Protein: CASSLAGMGQETQYF.